This T cell receptor beta chain was obtained from a study of blood T cell repertoires in COVID-19. Study at large: Recovered participants had two consecutive negative NP/OP PCR tests, healthcare professional clearance, or symptom resolution. T cells, B-cell-depleted T cells, or PBMCs provided the cDNA or gDNA that served as material.

This clone is a singleton in its sample. Only in-frame clones appear in the TCRdb table, and some are missing; sequencing was by immunoSEQ multiplex PCR. The sample lists about 150,000 clones; 65% to 80% were seen once. CDR1 is LNHDA and CDR2 is SQIVND in the germline V gene (reference sequence). Trimming took 2 bases from V and 3 from J, leaving 20 bases between them. The CDR3 extends over 18 amino acids. Individuals aged roughly 18 to 90 years were recruited from 24 US areas. This sequence originates from a woman in her 70s in a cohort exposed to, infected with or recovered from COVID-19 (not recorded which). The sample taken for sequencing was PBMCs or T cells enriched from blood (not recorded which). V is TRBV19 and J is TRBJ1-5; D call uncertain. CDR3 sequence (DNA): TGTGCCAGTAGTATATCCGGGAGGGCCTTTGGGAACAATCAGCCCCAGCATTTT. This translates into CASSISGRAFGNNQPQHF.